This T cell receptor beta chain was obtained from a study of blood T cell repertoires in COVID-19 (TCRdb year 2020). Describing the broader study: Samples from collaborators originated in the United States, Italy and Spain and spanned both the acute and convalescent phases of COVID-19. The prospective study material was composed of cDNA or gDNA derived from T cells, B-cell-depleted T cells, or PBMCs. Subjects who had been exposed to COVID-19, were actively infected with it, or had recovered from it provided the deeply sampled blood TCRbeta repertoires that made up the dataset. The repertoires were released in a freely available public database intended as a resource for research on the immune response to SARS-CoV-2. The samples were drawn from two sources: the first 160 participants of the ongoing ImmuneRACE study, and 1,200 or so subjects contributed by 6 global collaborators. Nearly every sample came with metadata listing a de-identified subject ID, COVID-19 status, age in years and sex. HLA class I and class II types, where available, came from metadata supplied by the sample provider rather than from assay-based typing. Results and caveats for the whole study, not just this receptor: Clinical and demographic metadata were provided uncurated, with the amount varying by source and participant.

The CDR3 starts with the cysteine, ends with the phenylalanine, and has 14 residues. Just CDR3 DNA is preserved here, 42 bases in frame from base 1. The germline V gene gives CDR1 as SGHRS and CDR2 as YFSETQ. Deletion took 1 base off V and 5 bases off J, with a span of 12 bases between the germline ends. Another Seattle source contributed samples from volunteer blood donors who had recovered from COVID-19. Each collaborating institution followed its own protocols to collect whole blood in K2EDTA tubes. For TCRbeta analysis, collaborators shipped samples as frozen whole blood, isolated PBMCs, or DNA extracted from either of those sample types. TCRbeta CDR3 regions were amplified from genomic DNA using the immunoSEQ Assay, a bias-controlled multiplex PCR. From the authors' description of their analysis: The number of nucleated cells in each sample was estimated from the amplification of reference gene primers within the assay. Sequence reads were collapsed and filtered to measure the absolute abundance of every unique TCRbeta CDR3 rearrangement. For each sample, productive Simpson clonality was calculated as the square root of Simpson's diversity index across productive rearrangements. TCRdb's version of the immuneACCESS table is confined to in-frame rearrangements and falls short of the full clone set. An unresolved V gene accounts for under half of the shortfall where checked; the remainder is of unknown origin. D and trimming were read from the DNA, whereas the V and J calls and clone size are those reported in that table. The sample table shows fewer than 250,000 clones, and around nine tenths are seen once. 1.6% of the sample lies in the top ten.

As concerns this clone: Its antigen has not been determined. Base-call qualities are not available, and no considerably larger clone is one nucleotide away.

The specimen was peripheral blood. This sequence originates from a woman aged 55-70 years who had recovered from COVID-19. The sequence joins TRBV5-1 to TRBJ2-5; a weak D assignment points to TRBD1 (5 bases agree). The CDR3 corresponds to CASSLFGAGETQYF. The nucleotide sequence is TGCGCCAGCAGCTTGTTTGGGGCAGGGGAGACCCAGTACTTC. The entire variable domain, with the stretches around the CDR3 drawn from the reference TRBV5-1 and TRBJ2-5 proteins, is KAGVTQTPRYLIKTRGQQVTLSCSPISGHRSVSWYQQTPGQGLQFLFEYFSETQRNKGNFPGRFSGRQFSNSRSEMNVSTLELGDSALYLCASSLFGAGETQYFGPGTRLLVL.